This T cell receptor (beta chain) was identified in a study of T-cell reconstitution after alpha-beta-depleted transplantation in children. There are 17 residues in the CDR3. V lost 4 bases, J lost 2 bases, and 20 bases lay in between. Germline lookup yields CDR1 SGHKS and CDR2 YYEKEE (reference sequence). This clonotype came up a few times. It was with unique molecular identifiers that the TCRbeta library was prepared. Via MiXCR, TCRdb re-called the PCR reads, giving one row per CDR3 protein. The sample lists almost 500,000 distinct CDR3 sequences, about 12% seen once, with around 5.6% in the top ten.

The chain links TRBV5-5 to TRBJ2-3; the D is unclear. Sequences were derived from PBMCs from the stem cell graft donor, sampled from the stem cell graft. The clonotype was recovered from a human donor who donated a stem cell graft to a child with combined immunodeficiency. The CDR3 spells CASSLVPQKLYTDTQYF. Written as DNA, the CDR3 is TGTGCCAGCAGCCTTGTGCCCCAAAAACTCTACACAGATACGCAGTATTTT.